These 32 T cell receptor beta chains originate from one sample sequenced in a study of blood T cell repertoires in COVID-19 (dated by TCRdb to the early 2020s). Libraries were prepared through the immunoSEQ multiplex PCR assay. TCRdb stores this immuneACCESS table with in-frame sequences only. Part of the clones is absent; in the studies checked, under half of the shortfall reflects unresolved V genes, and no reason is known for the rest. The sample yields approximately 100,000 clones; roughly nine tenths were counted once. Approximately 3.6% of the sample belongs to the ten largest clones. Sequencing was performed on peripheral blood. The receptors here all came from a woman in her sixties or seventies with acute or convalescent COVID-19.

This chain links TRBV6-5 with TRBJ1-1; tentative D call: TRBD1 (5 bases). The germline gives CDR1 MNHEY, CDR2 SVGAGI. Between the trimmed V and J ends, which lost 7 bases and 1 base, there was a span of 13 bases. CDR3 length equals 14 residues. CDR3 bases: TGTGCCAGCATCCCACCGGGGGGGAACACTGAAGCTTTCTTT. Translation gives CASIPPGGNTEAFF.

The chain has TRBV3-1 (or the pseudogene TRBV3-2) and TRBJ1-1, with no clear D. The CDR3 length is 14 residues. Between the trimmed V and J ends, which lost 2 bases and 5 bases, there was a span of 12 bases. Germline V CDR1 and CDR2: LGHDT, YNNKEL (reference sequence). CDR3 protein: CASSQQTPGTEAFF. The CDR3 region has the DNA TGTGCCAGCAGCCAACAGACTCCTGGAACTGAAGCTTTCTTT.

The chain combines TRBV20-1 with TRBJ2-3; 10 bases are shared with TRBD2. J lost 5 bases, V lost 3 bases, and 11 bases had no gene match. The CDR3 sequence is 16 residues long. Germline V gene lookup returns CDR1 DFQATT and CDR2 SNEGSKA (reference sequence). The CDR3 DNA sequence: TGCAGTGCTAGTCCCAGGACTAGCGGATCCAGAGATACGCAGTATTTT. Translated, it gives CSASPRTSGSRDTQYF.

The V gene is TRBV3-1 (or the pseudogene TRBV3-2), the J gene TRBJ2-1; TRBD1 is a possible D gene (7 bases). V was trimmed by 1 base and J by 6 bases, leaving 13 bases between them. The CDR3 sequence is 15 residues long. Germline V gene data show CDR1 as LGHDT and CDR2 as YNNKEL (reference sequence). The CDR3 DNA reads as TGTGCCAGCAGCCAAGCAGGGGGGATATTCAATGAGCAGTTCTTC. Its translation is CASSQAGGIFNEQFF.

The CDR3 protein is CASSLSPDRDGANGYTF. The CDR3, as DNA: TGCGCCAGCAGCTTAAGCCCTGACAGGGATGGAGCGAATGGCTACACCTTC. V is TRBV5-1 and J is TRBJ1-2; TRBD1 matches 7 bases. Trimming took 2 bases from V and 6 from J; bases not matched to a gene: 16. Germline V CDR1 and CDR2: SGHRS, YFSETQ. The CDR3 has 17 residues.

The count of this clone is one. V usage is TRBV28 and J usage is TRBJ1-1; D is undetermined. The CDR3 has 16 amino acids. Per germline, CDR1 MDHEN and CDR2 SYDVKM. V was cut by 6 bases and J by 3 bases, with 20 bases left in between. The CDR3 bases are TGTGCCAGCAGCTCATCTGCGGTACCCTTGGACACTGAAGCTTTCTTT. It translates to CASSSSAVPLDTEAFF.

The chain uses TRBV13 and TRBJ1-1; D perhaps matches TRBD1 (5 bases). Trimming cost V 1 base and J 6 bases, with 15 bases left between them. The CDR3 loop spans 15 amino acids. Looked up from germline, CDR1 is PRHDT and CDR2 is FYEKMQ (reference sequence). In nucleotides, the CDR3 is TGTGCCAGCAGCTTAGATGGGGGTAGGAGGGCTGAAGCTTTCTTT. Amino acids: CASSLDGGRRAEAFF.

The chain joins TRBV20-1 to TRBJ1-1; the D gene is possibly TRBD1 (5 bases). The CDR3 runs 15 residues. Germline lookup yields CDR1 DFQATT and CDR2 SNEGSKA (reference sequence). The V end was cut by 3 bases, the J end by 4 bases, with 18 bases between. CDR3 coding DNA: TGCAGTGCTAGTCCCAGTAATTTGGGGCGCACTGAAGCTTTCTTT. Amino acids: CSASPSNLGRTEAFF.

The chain combines TRBV7-3 with TRBJ2-1; TRBD2 matches 9 bases. Germline V lookup: CDR1 SGHTA, CDR2 FQGTGA. V lost 7 bases to trimming and J lost 4 bases; unmatched junction nucleotides: 11. The CDR3 has 16 residues. This CDR3 is CASTTSALAGYNEQFF. DNA of the CDR3: TGTGCCAGCACCACTTCTGCCCTAGCGGGATACAATGAGCAGTTCTTC.

V gene TRBV9 combines with J gene TRBJ2-1; possible D gene TRBD2, 5 bases. This CDR3 region has 16 residues. Trimming removed 3 bases at V and 5 bases at J, with 18 bases between. Germline V gives CDR1 SGDLS, CDR2 YYNGEE. This chain's CDR3 is CASSAGWGVIDNEQFF. The CDR3 nucleotides read TGTGCCAGCAGCGCGGGTTGGGGAGTTATTGACAATGAGCAGTTCTTC.

The rearrangement uses TRBV20-1 and TRBJ1-2; D gene uncertain. This CDR3 comprises 10 residues. CDR1 is DFQATT and CDR2 is SNEGSKA in the germline V gene (reference sequence). Trimming removed 5 bases at V and 1 base at J, with 2 bases between. CDR3 region: CSAYNYGYTF. In DNA form, the CDR3 reads TGCAGTGCTTATAACTATGGCTACACCTTC.

The CDR3 loop reads CAWTDGASGSFEEQFF. The CDR3 DNA follows: TGTGCCTGGACCGACGGGGCTAGCGGGAGCTTTGAAGAGCAGTTCTTC. The genes are TRBV30 and TRBJ2-1, with 10 bases that match TRBD2. V gave up 4 bases and J gave up 10 bases; unmatched junction bases: 16. Germline loops: CDR1 GTSNPN, CDR2 SVGIG (reference sequence). This CDR3 comprises 16 residues.

In this sample, this clone turned up a few times. The chain has TRBV2 and TRBJ1-1; D possibly corresponds to TRBD1 (5 bases). Germline V CDR1 and CDR2: SNHLY, FYNNEI. The CDR3 extends over 13 amino acids. Trimming removed 3 bases at V and 1 base at J, with 6 bases between. CDR3 in amino acids: CASSDRENTEAFF. CDR3 in DNA: TGTGCCAGCAGTGACAGGGAGAACACTGAAGCTTTCTTT.

Only one count was recorded for this clone. This chain uses TRBV14 with TRBJ1-1; D is unclear. Germline assignment: CDR1 SGHDN and CDR2 FVKESK. This CDR3 is built from 14 residues. V was shortened by 0 bases and J by 4 bases, with 9 bases between the two germline ends. The CDR3 nucleotides read TGTGCCAGCAGCCAAGAATTACAGTCCACTGAAGCTTTCTTT. Its protein is CASSQELQSTEAFF.

The rearrangement joins TRBV6-2 or TRBV6-3 to TRBJ2-7, with TRBD2 matching over 12 bases. CDR1 is MNHEY and CDR2 is SVGEGT in the germline V gene. The CDR3 sequence is 17 residues long. Unmatched junction bases numbered 5, after V lost 0 bases and J lost 2 bases. The CDR3 loop is CASSYSGTSGSTYEQYV. The CDR3 DNA sequence: TGTGCCAGCAGTTACTCCGGGACTAGCGGGTCTACCTACGAGCAGTACGTC.

The CDR3 loop is CASSIERTSANNEQFF. The CDR3 DNA reads TGTGCCAGTAGTATAGAGCGGACTAGCGCCAACAATGAGCAGTTCTTC. This chain uses TRBV19 with TRBJ2-1, with 9 positions matching TRBD2. Trimming removed 0 bases from V and 5 bases from J; junction bases left unmatched: 5. The CDR3 runs to 16 residues. The germline V gene has CDR1 LNHDA and CDR2 SQIVND (reference sequence).

This clone was observed a single time. The chain recombines TRBV21-1 with TRBJ1-2; TRBD1, the table's D call, was not compared with the DNA. TRBV21-1 is shown as a pseudogene. The length of the CDR3 is 15 residues. In DNA form, the CDR3 reads TGTGCCAGCAGCAAAGGACAGGGGGTTCTGTACGGCTACACCTTC. This encodes CASSKGQGVLYGYTF.

V usage is TRBV19 and J usage is TRBJ2-3; tentatively, D is TRBD2 (6 bases). CDR1 LNHDA and CDR2 SQIVND come from the germline V gene (reference sequence). The V end lost 4 bases, the J end lost 10 bases, and 24 bases lay between the germline ends. The CDR3 sequence is 16 residues long. The CDR3 here is CASSTVPGVPERSQYF. CDR3 DNA: TGTGCCAGTAGTACAGTTCCGGGGGTGCCCGAACGGTCGCAGTATTTT. The entire variable domain, with the rest obtained from reference TRBV19 and TRBJ2-3, is as follows: DGGITQSPKYLFRKEGQNVTLSCEQNLNHDAMYWYRQDPGQGLRLIYYSQIVNDFQKGDIAEGYSVSREKKESFPLTVTSAQKNPTAFYLCASSTVPGVPERSQYFGPGTRLTVL.

The chain joins TRBV24-1 to TRBJ1-3; D is unresolved. Per the germline V gene, CDR1 is KGHDR and CDR2 is SFDVKD. The V end lost 7 bases, the J end lost 0 bases, and 6 bases lay between the germline ends. There are 13 residues in the CDR3. As DNA, the CDR3 is TGTGCCACCAGAGCAAGCTCTGGAAACACCATATATTTT. Its protein is CATRASSGNTIYF.

This clone was observed a single time. V usage is TRBV28 and J usage is TRBJ1-6, with D uncertain. V lost 6 bases and J 5 bases, leaving 11 bases between the germline ends. The CDR3 totals 14 residues. Germline CDR1 MDHEN, CDR2 SYDVKM. The CDR3 DNA reads as TGTGCCAGCAGGCCATCTAACCATAATTCACCCCTCCACTTT. Translated, it gives CASRPSNHNSPLHF.

The chain carries TRBV29-1 and TRBJ2-3; 9 bases are a match to TRBD1. The germline gives CDR1 SQVTM, CDR2 ANQGSEA. The CDR3 covers 14 residues. The V and J ends lost 0 bases and 6 bases, in that order; junction bases with no gene match: 4. CDR3 residues: CSVEEQGAGDTQYF. The CDR3 bases are TGCAGCGTTGAAGAACAGGGGGCTGGGGATACGCAGTATTTT.

CDR3 in amino acids: CASSSTLAGVPLVGNEQFF. CDR3 DNA sequence: TGTGCCAGCAGCTCAACCCTAGCGGGAGTTCCCTTGGTGGGGAATGAGCAGTTCTTC. This chain connects TRBV7-9 to TRBJ2-1, with 10 bases that match TRBD2. The length of the CDR3 is 19 residues. Germline CDR1 reads SEHNR; CDR2 reads FQNEAQ (reference sequence). V lost 4 bases to trimming and J lost 7 bases; unmatched junction nucleotides: 19.

The chain is built from TRBV28 and TRBJ2-1; tentatively, D is TRBD2 (7 bases). Trimming stripped 0 bases from V and 4 bases from J, with 13 bases between. This CDR3 spans 16 amino acids. CDR1 MDHEN and CDR2 SYDVKM come from the germline V gene. DNA of the CDR3: TGTGCCAGCAGTTTATGGGGGGCTAGCGGATACAATGAGCAGTTCTTC. It is translated as CASSLWGASGYNEQFF.

This chain joins TRBV3-1 (or the pseudogene TRBV3-2) and TRBJ2-1; a weak D match, TRBD2 (5 bases). V lost 1 base to trimming and J lost 8 bases, with 12 bases between them. This CDR3 is built from 14 residues. The germline gives CDR1 LGHDT, CDR2 YNNKEL (reference sequence). The CDR3 protein is CASSQGTSSYEQFF. CDR3 bases: TGTGCCAGCAGCCAAGGAACTAGTAGCTATGAGCAGTTCTTC.

V and J are TRBV5-1 and TRBJ2-2; 8 bases line up with TRBD1. Losses at the gene ends were 4 bases for V and 0 bases for J; bases not matched to a gene: 8. CDR1 is SGHRS, CDR2 YFSETQ, per germline. There are 17 residues in the CDR3. The CDR3: CASSASRTGTNTGELFF. Written as DNA, the CDR3 is TGCGCCAGCAGCGCTTCTAGGACAGGGACGAACACCGGGGAGCTGTTTTTT. Complete variable domain (other parts from reference TRBV5-1 and TRBJ2-2): KAGVTQTPRYLIKTRGQQVTLSCSPISGHRSVSWYQQTPGQGLQFLFEYFSETQRNKGNFPGRFSGRQFSNSRSEMNVSTLELGDSALYLCASSASRTGTNTGELFFGEGSRLTVL.

V and J are TRBV6-5 and TRBJ1-1; D possibly corresponds to TRBD1 (6 bases). V was pared by 8 bases and J by 5 bases, with 15 bases between. This CDR3 is 13 amino acids long. Per the germline V gene, CDR1 is MNHEY and CDR2 is SVGAGI. The CDR3 reads CASQGRGRTEAFF. The CDR3 DNA is TGTGCCAGCCAAGGCAGGGGAAGGACTGAAGCTTTCTTT.

The V and J genes are TRBV7-2 and TRBJ2-5, with D unclear. The ends were cut back, 1 base at V and 1 base at J, with 10 bases in the middle. Germline V gene lookup returns CDR1 SGHTA and CDR2 FQGNSA. This CDR3 has 15 amino acids. The chain's CDR3 is CASSLGLRPQETQYF. The CDR3 DNA reads as TGTGCCAGCAGCTTAGGTCTGAGGCCCCAAGAGACCCAGTACTTC.

The J gene is TRBJ1-5, the V gene TRBV11-2; D not certain. Trimming took off 1 base at V and 7 bases at J, with 11 bases between the two ends. The germline V gene has CDR1 SGHAT and CDR2 FQNNGV. This CDR3 contains 14 residues. CDR3 coding DNA: TGTGCCAGCAGCTTAGCCCCGATCCTACAGCCCCAGCATTTT. It is translated as CASSLAPILQPQHF.

The gene calls are TRBV1 and TRBJ2-3; TRBD2 is the table's D call, not checked against the DNA. TRBV1 is a pseudogene segment. The CDR3 is made up of 17 amino acids. CDR3 sequence: CTSSQPGTSGSTDTQYF. The CDR3 nucleotides read TGCACCAGCAGCCAACCCGGGACTAGCGGGTCCACAGATACGCAGTATTTT.

The genes are TRBV6-6 and TRBJ1-1; D not resolved. V lost 7 bases, J lost 1 base, and 7 bases lay in between. Germline CDR1 reads MNHNY; CDR2 reads SVGAGI (reference sequence). This CDR3 spans 12 amino acids. CDR3 nucleotides: TGTGCCAGCAACTTTGGGAACACTGAAGCTTTCTTT. Residues: CASNFGNTEAFF.

The J gene is TRBJ2-1, the V gene TRBV27; 12 positions match TRBD2. The J segment lost 8 bases and the V segment lost 5 bases, leaving 13 bases of the junction unmatched. CDR1 is MNHEY and CDR2 is SMNVEV in the germline V gene (reference sequence). CDR3 length: 17 residues. The CDR3 loop reads CASSARAVTSGSYEQFF. CDR3 nucleotide sequence: TGTGCCAGCAGTGCGAGGGCTGTGACTAGCGGGAGCTATGAGCAGTTCTTC.

The chain has TRBV6-6 and TRBJ1-5; maybe TRBD1 (6 bases). The germline CDR1 and CDR2 sequences are MNHNY and SVGAGI (reference sequence). The CDR3 runs to 14 residues. Deletions cut 6 bases from V and 4 bases from J, with 13 bases between. In DNA form, the CDR3 reads TGTGCCAGCAGCCTATACAGGGAAAATCAGCCCCAGCATTTT. Amino acid sequence: CASSLYRENQPQHF.